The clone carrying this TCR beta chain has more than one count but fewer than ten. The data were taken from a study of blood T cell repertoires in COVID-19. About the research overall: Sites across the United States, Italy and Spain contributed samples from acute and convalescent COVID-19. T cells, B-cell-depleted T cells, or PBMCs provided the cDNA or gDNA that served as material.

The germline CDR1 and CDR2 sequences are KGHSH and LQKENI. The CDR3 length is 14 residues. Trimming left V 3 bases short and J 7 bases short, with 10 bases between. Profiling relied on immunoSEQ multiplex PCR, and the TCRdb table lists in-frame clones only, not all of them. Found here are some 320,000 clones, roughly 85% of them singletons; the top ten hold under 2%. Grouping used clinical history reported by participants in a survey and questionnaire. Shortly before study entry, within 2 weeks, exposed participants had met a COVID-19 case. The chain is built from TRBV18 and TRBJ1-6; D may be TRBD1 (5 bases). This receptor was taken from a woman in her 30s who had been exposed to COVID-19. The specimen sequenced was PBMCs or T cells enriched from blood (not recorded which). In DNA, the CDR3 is TGTGCCAGCTCACCGGGCAGGGCGAATTCACCCCTCCACTTT. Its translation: CASSPGRANSPLHF.